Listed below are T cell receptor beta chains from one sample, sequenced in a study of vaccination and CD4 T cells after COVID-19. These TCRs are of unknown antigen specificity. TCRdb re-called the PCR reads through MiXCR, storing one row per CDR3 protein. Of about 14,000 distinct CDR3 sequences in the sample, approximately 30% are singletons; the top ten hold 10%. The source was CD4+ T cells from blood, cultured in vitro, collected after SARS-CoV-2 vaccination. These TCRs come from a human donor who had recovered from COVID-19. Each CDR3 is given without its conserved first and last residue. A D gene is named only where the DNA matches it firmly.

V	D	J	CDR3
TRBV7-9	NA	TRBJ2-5	ASSSGAQGGETQY
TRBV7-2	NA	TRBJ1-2	ASSPELWGGYT
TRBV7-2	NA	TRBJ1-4	ASRQGLNEKLF
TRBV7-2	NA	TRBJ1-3	ASSPTLLQARSRSGNTIY
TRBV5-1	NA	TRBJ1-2	ASRPGTLFYGYT
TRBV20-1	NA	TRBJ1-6	SARDRLTLH
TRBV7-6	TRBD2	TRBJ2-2	ASSLVLAAANTGELF
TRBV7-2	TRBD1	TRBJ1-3	ASSARQGAGGNTIY
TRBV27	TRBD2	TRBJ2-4	ASGREGAKNIQY
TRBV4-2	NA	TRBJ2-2	ASSQDPGNTGELF
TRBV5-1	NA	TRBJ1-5	ASSWTRAGAHQPQH
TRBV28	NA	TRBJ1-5	ASTTRSQPQH
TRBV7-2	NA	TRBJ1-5	ASSPSLQGGSNQPQH
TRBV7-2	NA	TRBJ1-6	ASSLGMGPLSPLH
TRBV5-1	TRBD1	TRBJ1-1	ASSFDRGSTEAF
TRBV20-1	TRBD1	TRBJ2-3	SAPGRGQADTQY
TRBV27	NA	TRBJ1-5	ASSLGQLRGQH
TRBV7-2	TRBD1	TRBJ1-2	ASSTNTGTGNGYT
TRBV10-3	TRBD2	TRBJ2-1	AIRTSGKQF
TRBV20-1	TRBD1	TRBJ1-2	SAHGQGARRNYGYT
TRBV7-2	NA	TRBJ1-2	ASSLGRGYGYT
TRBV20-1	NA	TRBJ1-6	SAPARVSNSPLH
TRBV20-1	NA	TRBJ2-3	AWGNADTQY
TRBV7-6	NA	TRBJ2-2	ASSLFQDSTGELF
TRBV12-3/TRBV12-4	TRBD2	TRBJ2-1	ASSPGLGSYNEQF
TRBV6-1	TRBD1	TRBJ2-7	ASIDGQAGRYEQY
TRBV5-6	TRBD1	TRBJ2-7	ASSTDRGEILYEQY
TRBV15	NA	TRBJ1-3	ATSRVGTGNTIY
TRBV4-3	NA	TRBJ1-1	ASSQSRGTPF
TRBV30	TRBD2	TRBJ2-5	AWSAGLAGETQY
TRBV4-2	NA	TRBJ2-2	ASSQGLQGGTGELF
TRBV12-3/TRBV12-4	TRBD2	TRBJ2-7	ASSLELAGVGEQY
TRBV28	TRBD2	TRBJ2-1	ASSPFLGGVYNEQF
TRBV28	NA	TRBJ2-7	ASRPPPGRRGYEQY
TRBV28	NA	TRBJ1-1	ASSLFQGPQNTEAF
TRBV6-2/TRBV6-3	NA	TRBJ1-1	ASSYSHFEAF
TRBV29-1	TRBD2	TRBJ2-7	SVGDRPGGEQY
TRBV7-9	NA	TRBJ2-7	ASRPTRVENEQY
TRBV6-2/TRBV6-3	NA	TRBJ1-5	ASIPGGGVKPQH
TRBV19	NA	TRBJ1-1	ASSITRVGATMNTEAF
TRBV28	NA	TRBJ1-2	ASSPTGGNYGYT
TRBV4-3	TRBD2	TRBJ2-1	ASSPAPLAGHNEQF
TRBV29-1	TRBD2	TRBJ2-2	SAYTLLAGTGELF
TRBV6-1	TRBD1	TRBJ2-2	ARNTGGSGTGELF
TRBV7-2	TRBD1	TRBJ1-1	ASSLQGARTEAF
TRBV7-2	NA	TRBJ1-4	ASSLVPANNEKLF
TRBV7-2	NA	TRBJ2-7	ASSLSGPYEQY
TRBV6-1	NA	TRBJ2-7	ASSSGRGSRLYEQY
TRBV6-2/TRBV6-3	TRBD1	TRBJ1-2	ASSYGTGGFYGYT
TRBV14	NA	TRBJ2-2	ASTPARGRGGTGELF
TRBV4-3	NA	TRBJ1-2	ASSQDRTVYGYT
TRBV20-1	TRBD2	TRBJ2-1	SATTGLANNEQF
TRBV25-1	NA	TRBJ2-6	ASSVAGKLGANVLT
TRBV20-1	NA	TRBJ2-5	SAHRTEEETQY
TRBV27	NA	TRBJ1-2	ASSLSAVNYGYT
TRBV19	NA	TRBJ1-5	ASSMFAGNQPQH
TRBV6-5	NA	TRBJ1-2	ASSYSAGTGDYGYT
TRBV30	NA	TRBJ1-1	AWTPFSGTEAF